This T cell receptor beta chain was identified during a study of blood T cell repertoires in COVID-19. Study summary: The samples span acute and convalescent COVID-19 from the United States, Italy and Spain. T cells, B-cell-depleted T cells, or PBMCs supplied cDNA or gDNA.

Seattle's cohort entered during active infection and was followed longitudinally. As processed by the authors: From reference gene primer amplification, estimates of nucleated cell counts were derived. Only in-frame clones appear in the TCRdb table, and some are missing; sequencing was by immunoSEQ multiplex PCR. Clonal size and the V and J genes are those of that table, whereas D and trimming came from the DNA. The sample records fewer than 300,000 clones, approximately 90% being singletons. With 1 base removed from V and 2 bases from J, the gap between germline ends came to 12 bases. CDR1 and CDR2 (germline): SGHTA, FQGTGA. The CDR3 runs 15 residues.

What was sequenced was peripheral blood. The origin of this receptor is a woman aged 25-40 years with COVID-19, enrolled during active disease. V and J are TRBV7-3 and TRBJ2-7; D possibly corresponds to TRBD2 (6 bases). The CDR3 DNA sequence: TGTGCCAGCAGCTTAAACGGGGGTCCAACCTACGAGCAGTACTTC. It translates to CASSLNGGPTYEQYF.